The 25 T cell receptor beta chains given below trace back to one sample, sequenced in a study of cytomegalovirus exposure and HLA in healthy donors. Produced via immunoSEQ multiplex PCR; TCRdb's table is partial and in-frame only. The profile shows 85,000 to 95,000 clones, approximately 96% of them singletons. Sequencing was carried out using PBMCs. These TCRs come from a man younger than 35 in good health and CMV-seronegative.

This clone has a single count. V gene TRBV19 combines with J gene TRBJ1-5, with D perhaps TRBD1 (6 bases). This CDR3 is 15 amino acids long. Looked up from germline, CDR1 is LNHDA and CDR2 is SQIVND (reference sequence). The V gene lost 3 bases and the J gene lost 3 bases, with 12 bases spanning the gap. CDR3 in amino acids: CASSIPQGLNQPQHF. CDR3 DNA: TGTGCCAGTAGTATCCCACAGGGCCTCAATCAGCCCCAGCATTTT.

The V gene is TRBV7-2, the J gene TRBJ2-7, with TRBD1 matching over 10 bases. Unmatched junction bases numbered 8, after V lost 4 bases and J lost 5 bases. Germline V CDR1 and CDR2: SGHTA, FQGNSA. The CDR3 totals 15 residues. CDR3 residues: CASSSGTGAYDEQYV. The CDR3 nucleotides read TGTGCCAGCAGCTCCGGGACAGGGGCTTACGACGAGCAGTACGTC.

V usage is TRBV10-1 and J usage is TRBJ2-1, with a weak D call TRBD2 (6 bases). Trimming removed 3 bases from V and 7 bases from J, with 7 bases in between. Germline assignment: CDR1 WNHNN and CDR2 SYGVQD (reference sequence). This CDR3 comprises 12 residues. The CDR3 region is CASSDGGNEQFF. CDR3 nucleotide sequence: TGCGCCAGCAGTGATGGGGGGAATGAGCAGTTCTTC.

This chain joins TRBV19 and TRBJ1-5; D is unclear. V lost 5 bases and J lost 4, with 15 bases in between. The CDR3 has 15 residues. Germline CDR1 is LNHDA and CDR2 is SQIVND (reference sequence). For the CDR3, the DNA is TGTGCCAGTAGTCCCGGGAGGAGTGGGAATCAGCCCCAGCATTTT. Protein: CASSPGRSGNQPQHF. The whole variable domain, remainder taken from reference TRBV19 and TRBJ1-5, is DGGITQSPKYLFRKEGQNVTLSCEQNLNHDAMYWYRQDPGQGLRLIYYSQIVNDFQKGDIAEGYSVSREKKESFPLTVTSAQKNPTAFYLCASSPGRSGNQPQHFGDGTRLSIL.

The chain couples TRBV28 to TRBJ2-6; 7 bases map to TRBD1. Germline assignment: CDR1 MDHEN and CDR2 SYDVKM. The CDR3 has 15 residues. V lost 5 bases, J lost 2 bases, and 3 bases stayed unmatched. DNA of the CDR3: TGTGCCAGCAGTACCGGGACAGCTGGGGCCAACGTCCTGACTTTC. This sequence encodes CASSTGTAGANVLTF.

The gene calls are TRBV4-3 and TRBJ1-2; no firm D call. Looked up from germline, CDR1 is LGHNA and CDR2 is YSLEER. This CDR3 is 17 amino acids long. V was pared by 0 bases and J by 7 bases, with 21 bases between. The CDR3: CASSQDRGFTVMGGYTF. The CDR3 nucleotides are TGCGCCAGCAGCCAAGATCGTGGGTTTACAGTGATGGGTGGCTACACCTTC.

The chain links TRBV11-3 to TRBJ2-7; 8 bases agree with TRBD1. Trimming cost V 0 bases and J 2 bases; bases outside gene matches: 12. The V gene's germline CDR1 is SGHNT and CDR2 YENEEA. The CDR3 sequence is 18 residues long. The CDR3 sequence is CASSLEDREDFFTYEQYF. The CDR3 nucleotides are TGTGCCAGCAGCTTAGAGGACAGGGAAGATTTCTTCACCTACGAGCAGTACTTC.

The chain is built from TRBV5-1 and TRBJ2-1; 10 bases line up with TRBD1. CDR1 is SGHRS and CDR2 is YFSETQ in the germline V gene. The CDR3 length is 16 residues. Losses at the gene ends were 4 bases for V and 12 bases for J; bases not matched to a gene: 16. The CDR3 region is CASSPRDRGAGRVQFF. The CDR3 DNA is TGCGCCAGCAGCCCCCGGGACAGGGGTGCCGGGAGGGTGCAGTTCTTC.

V gene TRBV25-1 combines with J gene TRBJ2-7, with a weak D call TRBD2 (6 bases). This CDR3 has 13 residues. The V gene lost 4 bases and the J gene lost 3 bases, with 10 bases spanning the gap. The germline V gene has CDR1 MGHDK and CDR2 SYGVNS. CDR3 in amino acids: CASSVWGDYEQYF. The DNA of the CDR3 is TGTGCCAGCAGTGTCTGGGGGGACTACGAGCAGTACTTC.

In this sample, this clone turned up once. V usage is TRBV27 and J usage is TRBJ2-3; 8 positions match TRBD1. Germline lookup yields CDR1 MNHEY and CDR2 SMNVEV (reference sequence). CDR3 length: 15 amino acids. Losses at the gene ends were 8 bases for V and 1 base for J; bases not matched to a gene: 8. The CDR3, as DNA: TGTGCCAGCGAGCAGAGACAGGGGCGCACAGATACGCAGTATTTT. This codes for CASEQRQGRTDTQYF.

This clone was observed once. The chain couples TRBV7-9 to TRBJ1-2; D is possibly TRBD1 (5 bases). Germline CDR1 SEHNR, CDR2 FQNEAQ (reference sequence). Trimming shortened V by 1 base and J by 6 bases, and 12 bases separated the two germline ends. The CDR3 spans 14 residues. The DNA of the CDR3 is TGTGCCAGCAGCTTAGTCGGGGGTTCGGATGGCTACACCTTC. This codes for CASSLVGGSDGYTF.

The sample holds one count of this clone. This sequence joins TRBV6-5 and TRBJ2-3; 11 positions agree with TRBD2. The ends lost 4 bases at V and 4 bases at J; junction bases unmatched: 4. This CDR3 region has 15 residues. Looked up from germline, CDR1 is MNHEY and CDR2 is SVGAGI. The CDR3: CASSSTSGSPDTQYF. Here the CDR3 DNA reads TGTGCCAGCAGTTCCACTAGCGGGAGTCCAGATACGCAGTATTTT.

This rearrangement joins TRBV5-1 to TRBJ1-4, with 7 nucleotides matching TRBD1. CDR3 length: 14 residues. Germline CDR1 and CDR2: SGHRS and YFSETQ. V lost 5 bases, J lost 8 bases, and 9 bases stayed unmatched. The CDR3 region is CASRPDRVGEKLFF. DNA for the CDR3: TGCGCCAGCAGACCCGACAGGGTAGGAGAAAAACTGTTTTTT. Based on the CDR3 plus reference TRBV5-1 and TRBJ1-4, the full variable domain is KAGVTQTPRYLIKTRGQQVTLSCSPISGHRSVSWYQQTPGQGLQFLFEYFSETQRNKGNFPGRFSGRQFSNSRSEMNVSTLELGDSALYLCASRPDRVGEKLFFGSGTQLSVL.

The J gene is TRBJ2-3, the V gene TRBV5-1; TRBD1 might be the D (7 bases). V gave up 1 base and J gave up 4 bases, with 13 bases separating them. Germline values: CDR1 SGHRS, CDR2 YFSETQ. The CDR3 has 15 residues. The CDR3 sequence is CASSLTGEDADTQYF. The DNA for the CDR3 is TGCGCCAGCAGCTTGACAGGGGAGGACGCAGATACGCAGTATTTT. Full variable domain (rest looked up from reference TRBV5-1 and TRBJ2-3): KAGVTQTPRYLIKTRGQQVTLSCSPISGHRSVSWYQQTPGQGLQFLFEYFSETQRNKGNFPGRFSGRQFSNSRSEMNVSTLELGDSALYLCASSLTGEDADTQYFGPGTRLTVL.

The V and J genes are TRBV1 and TRBJ1-1. TRBV1 is described as a pseudogene. The CDR3 consists of 13 residues. The CDR3 loop reads CTSSQDRGSQAFF. The CDR3 DNA follows: TGCACCAGCAGCCAAGATCGGGGGAGCCAGGCTTTCTTT.

The genes are TRBV19 and TRBJ2-1, with TRBD2 matching 9 bases. This CDR3 has 13 amino acids. The V segment lost 8 bases and the J segment 8 bases; nucleotides outside the gene matches: 7. Looked up from germline, CDR1 is LNHDA and CDR2 is SQIVND (reference sequence). The CDR3 reads CASGGTSFHEQFF. For the CDR3, the DNA is TGTGCCAGTGGCGGGACTAGCTTCCATGAGCAGTTCTTC.

The rearrangement links TRBV7-2 to TRBJ2-7; weak D call: TRBD2 (5 bases). The germline V gene encodes CDR1 SGHTA and CDR2 FQGNSA. The CDR3 is 18 residues long. Deletions cut 0 bases from V and 0 bases from J, with 18 bases between. For the CDR3, the DNA is TGTGCCAGCAGCTTAGCATTGTGGACTTCCAGGAGCTCCTACGAGCAGTACGTC. This translates into CASSLALWTSRSSYEQYV.

This CDR3 is CASSLQASDEQYF. CDR3 sequence (DNA): TGTGCCAGTAGTCTCCAGGCCAGTGACGAGCAGTACTTC. V and J are TRBV19 and TRBJ2-7; no reliable D call. Germline V gives CDR1 LNHDA, CDR2 SQIVND (reference sequence). CDR3 size: 13 residues. Trimming pared 5 bases from V and 5 bases from J, leaving 13 bases between.

V and J are TRBV7-2 and TRBJ1-5; D possibly corresponds to TRBD1 (6 bases). The V end lost 0 bases, the J end lost 6 bases, and 18 bases lay between the germline ends. CDR1 is SGHTA and CDR2 is FQGNSA in the germline V gene. This CDR3 has 17 amino acids. The CDR3 DNA reads as TGTGCCAGCAGCTTAGCATCGGGACAATGGGGAAGTCAGCCCCAGCATTTT. Translated, it gives CASSLASGQWGSQPQHF.

This chain connects TRBV6-5 to TRBJ1-1, with D uncertain. The germline CDR1 and CDR2 sequences are MNHEY and SVGAGI. Trimming cost V 7 bases and J 3 bases, with 6 bases left between them. The CDR3 runs 11 residues. The chain's CDR3 is CASTRDTEAFF. CDR3 nucleotide sequence: TGTGCCAGCACCCGGGACACTGAAGCTTTCTTT.

The V and J genes are TRBV19 and TRBJ2-1; 7 bases match TRBD2. The CDR3 is made up of 15 amino acids. V shed 3 bases, J shed 3 bases, and the junction held 5 bases outside the gene matches. Germline-derived CDR1 and CDR2 are LNHDA and SQIVND (reference sequence). In nucleotides, the CDR3 is TGTGCCAGTAGTATCGCTAGCGGATTCTACAATGAGCAGTTCTTC. It yields the protein CASSIASGFYNEQFF. Full variable domain (rest looked up from reference TRBV19 and TRBJ2-1): DGGITQSPKYLFRKEGQNVTLSCEQNLNHDAMYWYRQDPGQGLRLIYYSQIVNDFQKGDIAEGYSVSREKKESFPLTVTSAQKNPTAFYLCASSIASGFYNEQFFGPGTRLTVL.

The CDR3 nucleotides are TGTGCCAGCAGCGTTGGGACTAGCGGGGCCAATGAGCAGTTCTTC. Amino acids: CASSVGTSGANEQFF. The J gene is TRBJ2-1, the V gene TRBV9, with TRBD2 identical over 13 bases. The trim removed 2 bases at V and 6 bases at J, leaving 2 bases unmatched. The CDR3 length is 15 residues. Germline V gene lookup returns CDR1 SGDLS and CDR2 YYNGEE.

In regard to this clone: At the DNA level, this CDR3 is encoded by other sequences in the same sample as well. V is TRBV9 and J is TRBJ2-3; 10 bases match TRBD2. The CDR3 sequence is 16 residues long. Germline assignment: CDR1 SGDLS and CDR2 YYNGEE. V lost 0 bases and J lost 0; bases outside the gene matches: 1. The CDR3 loop reads CASSVGTSGSTDTQYF. CDR3 bases: TGTGCCAGCAGCGTAGGGACTAGCGGAAGCACAGATACGCAGTATTTT. Combining the CDR3 with reference TRBV9 and TRBJ2-3 gives the whole variable domain DSGVTQTPKHLITATGQRVTLRCSPRSGDLSVYWYQQSLDQGLQFLIQYYNGEERAKGNILERFSAQQFPDLHSELNLSSLELGDSALYFCASSVGTSGSTDTQYFGPGTRLTVL.

The V gene is TRBV5-1, the J gene TRBJ2-2; 7 bases are a match to TRBD2. The junction had 2 bases not matched to a gene; V was cut back by 0 bases and J by 0 bases. Germline V gives CDR1 SGHRS, CDR2 YFSETQ. The CDR3 has 16 amino acids. DNA of the CDR3: TGCGCCAGCAGCTTGGGGCTAGCGGCGAACACCGGGGAGCTGTTTTTT. This encodes CASSLGLAANTGELFF.

The genes are TRBV5-8 and TRBJ1-1, with 8 nucleotides matching TRBD1. The CDR3 spans 12 residues. The J segment lost 10 bases and the V segment lost 7 bases, leaving 9 bases of the junction unmatched. CDR1 SGHTS and CDR2 YDEGEE come from the germline V gene. In DNA form, the CDR3 reads TGTGCCAGCCGCAACAGGGGGACTTTAGCTTTCTTT. It is translated as CASRNRGTLAFF. The full variable domain, completed using reference TRBV5-8 and TRBJ1-1, is EAGVTQSPTHLIKTRGQQATLRCSPISGHTSVYWYQQALGLGLQFLLWYDEGEERNRGNFPPRFSGRQFPNYSSELNVNALELEDSALYLCASRNRGTLAFFGQGTRLTVV.